This T cell receptor beta chain was profiled in a study of T cell repertoires in breast cancer. As for the study in general: Samples were breast cancer tumors, lymph nodes and blood from patients, and control blood. There were nine healthy control donors. About 9.7 reads per input cell, approximately 500,000 sequences per sample, on average. Study results and caveats: Some 20 TCR pairs recurred across seven or more tumors but rarely in control blood.

During the second nested PCR, blocking oligonucleotides suppressed genes that were not paired. One entry per CDR3 protein results from TCRdb running MiXCR on the emulsion pairing reads. This table holds about 40,000 distinct CDR3 sequences, 45% found once. Primers covering all TCR V genes were used in emulsion RT-PCR on CD8+ T cells. The CDR3 runs to 15 residues. CDR1 and CDR2 (germline): LGHDT, YNNKEL (reference sequence). Worth noting for this clonotype: Its antigen is undetermined. The junction differs from germline at one of its ends, possibly a read error.

Sequenced: CD8+ T cells. The receptor was derived from a pool of human donors with breast cancer or a healthy control (not recorded which). The J gene is TRBJ1-3, the V gene TRBV3-1; the D gene is possibly TRBD1 (6 bases). CDR3 sequence (DNA): TGTGCCAGCAGTCCTCTGGGGGGCTCTGGAAACACCATATGTTTT. This encodes CASSPLGGSGNTICF.